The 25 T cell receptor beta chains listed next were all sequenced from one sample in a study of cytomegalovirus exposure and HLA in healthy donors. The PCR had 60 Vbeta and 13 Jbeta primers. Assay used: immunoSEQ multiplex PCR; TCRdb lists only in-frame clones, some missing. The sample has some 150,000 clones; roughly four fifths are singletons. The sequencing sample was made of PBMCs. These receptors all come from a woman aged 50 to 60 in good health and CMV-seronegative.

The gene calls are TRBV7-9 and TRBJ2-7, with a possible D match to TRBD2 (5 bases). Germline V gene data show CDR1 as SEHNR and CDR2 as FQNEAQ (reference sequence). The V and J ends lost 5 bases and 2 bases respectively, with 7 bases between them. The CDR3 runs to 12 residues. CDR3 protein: CASSPGTYEQYF. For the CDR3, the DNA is TGTGCCAGCAGCCCCGGGACCTACGAGCAGTACTTC.

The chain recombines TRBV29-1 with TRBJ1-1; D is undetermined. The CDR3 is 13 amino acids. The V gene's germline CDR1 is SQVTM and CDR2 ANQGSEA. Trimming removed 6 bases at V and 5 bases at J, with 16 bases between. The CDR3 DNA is TGCAGCGTCCGTATCGGGTCGGGGACTGAAGCTTTCTTT. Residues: CSVRIGSGTEAFF. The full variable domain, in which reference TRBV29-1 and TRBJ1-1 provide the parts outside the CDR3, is SAVISQKPSRDICQRGTSLTIQCQVDSQVTMMFWYRQQPGQSLTLIATANQGSEATYESGFVIDKFPISRPNLTFSTLTVSNMSPEDSSIYLCSVRIGSGTEAFFGQGTRLTVV.

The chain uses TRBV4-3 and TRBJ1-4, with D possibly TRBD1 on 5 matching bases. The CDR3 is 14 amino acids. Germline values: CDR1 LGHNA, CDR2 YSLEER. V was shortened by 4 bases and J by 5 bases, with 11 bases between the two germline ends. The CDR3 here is CASSPGSANEKLFF. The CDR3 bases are TGCGCCAGCAGCCCAGGGTCTGCGAATGAAAAACTGTTTTTT.

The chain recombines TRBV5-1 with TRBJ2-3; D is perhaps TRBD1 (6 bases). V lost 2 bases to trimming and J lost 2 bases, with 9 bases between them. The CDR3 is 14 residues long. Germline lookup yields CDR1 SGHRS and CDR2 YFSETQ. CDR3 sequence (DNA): TGCGCCAGCAGCTTCCGACAGGTCACAGATACGCAGTATTTT. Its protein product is CASSFRQVTDTQYF.

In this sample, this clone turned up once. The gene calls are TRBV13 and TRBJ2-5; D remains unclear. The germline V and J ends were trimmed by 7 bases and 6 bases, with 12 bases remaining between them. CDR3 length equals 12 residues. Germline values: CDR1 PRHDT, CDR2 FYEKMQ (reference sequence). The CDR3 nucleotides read TGTGCCAGCATGGGCGTTGGTAAGACCCAGTACTTC. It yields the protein CASMGVGKTQYF.

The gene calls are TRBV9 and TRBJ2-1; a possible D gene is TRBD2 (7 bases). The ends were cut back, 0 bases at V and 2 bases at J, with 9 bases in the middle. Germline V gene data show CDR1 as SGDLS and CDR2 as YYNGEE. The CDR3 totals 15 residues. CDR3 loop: CASSVAGGPYNEQFF. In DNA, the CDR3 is TGTGCCAGCAGCGTAGCCGGGGGGCCCTACAATGAGCAGTTCTTC.

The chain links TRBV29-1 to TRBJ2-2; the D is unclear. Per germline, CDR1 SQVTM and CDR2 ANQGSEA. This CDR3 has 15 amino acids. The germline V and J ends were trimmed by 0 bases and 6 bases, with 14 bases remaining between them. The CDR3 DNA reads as TGCAGCGTTGAAGACTCCCGGAGAGCGTCCGGGGAGCTGTTTTTT. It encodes CSVEDSRRASGELFF.

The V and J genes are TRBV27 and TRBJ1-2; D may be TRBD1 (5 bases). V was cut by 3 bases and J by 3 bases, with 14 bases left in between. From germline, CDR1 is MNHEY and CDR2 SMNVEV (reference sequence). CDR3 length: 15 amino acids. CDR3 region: CASSLASTVYYGYTF. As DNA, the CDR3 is TGTGCCAGCAGTTTGGCTTCGACAGTTTACTATGGCTACACCTTC.

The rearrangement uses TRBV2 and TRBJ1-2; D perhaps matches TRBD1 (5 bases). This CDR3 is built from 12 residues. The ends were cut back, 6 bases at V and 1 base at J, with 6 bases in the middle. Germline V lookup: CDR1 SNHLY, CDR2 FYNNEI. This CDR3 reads CASRTDNYGYTF. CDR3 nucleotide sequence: TGTGCCAGCAGGACAGATAACTATGGCTACACCTTC.

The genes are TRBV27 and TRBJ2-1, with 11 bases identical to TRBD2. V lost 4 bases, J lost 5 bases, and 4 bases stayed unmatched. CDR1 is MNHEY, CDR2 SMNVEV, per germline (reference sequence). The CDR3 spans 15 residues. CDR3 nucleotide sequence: TGTGCCAGCAGTTCGGTAGCGGGGGGGCACAATGAGCAGTTCTTC. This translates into CASSSVAGGHNEQFF.

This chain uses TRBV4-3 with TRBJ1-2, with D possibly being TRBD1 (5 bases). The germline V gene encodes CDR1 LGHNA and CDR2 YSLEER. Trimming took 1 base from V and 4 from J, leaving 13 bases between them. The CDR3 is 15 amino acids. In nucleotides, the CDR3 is TGCGCCAGCAGCCAAGTAGGTACAGGTATCTATGGCTACACCTTC. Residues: CASSQVGTGIYGYTF.

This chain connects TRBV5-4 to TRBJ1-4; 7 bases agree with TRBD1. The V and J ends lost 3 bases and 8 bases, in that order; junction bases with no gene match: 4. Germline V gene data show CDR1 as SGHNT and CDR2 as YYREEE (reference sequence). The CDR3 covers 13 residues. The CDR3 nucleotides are TGTGCCAGCAGCTCGACAGGGATGGAAAAACTGTTTTTT. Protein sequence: CASSSTGMEKLFF.

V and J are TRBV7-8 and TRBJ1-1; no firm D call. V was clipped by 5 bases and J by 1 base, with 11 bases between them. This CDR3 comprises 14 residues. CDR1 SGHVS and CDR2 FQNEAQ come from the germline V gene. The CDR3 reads CASSRAGANTEAFF. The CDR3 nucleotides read TGTGCCAGCAGCCGGGCGGGTGCGAACACTGAAGCTTTCTTT.

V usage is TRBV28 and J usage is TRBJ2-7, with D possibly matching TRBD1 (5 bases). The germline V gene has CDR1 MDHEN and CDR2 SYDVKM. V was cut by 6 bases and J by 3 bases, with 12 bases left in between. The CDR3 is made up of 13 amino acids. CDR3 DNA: TGTGCCAGCAGCCTCGGACACTACTACGAGCAGTACTTC. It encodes CASSLGHYYEQYF.

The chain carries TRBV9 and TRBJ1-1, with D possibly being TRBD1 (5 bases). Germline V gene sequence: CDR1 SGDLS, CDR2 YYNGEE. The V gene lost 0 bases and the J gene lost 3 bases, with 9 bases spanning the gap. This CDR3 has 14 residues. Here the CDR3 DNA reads TGTGCCAGCAGCGTAGTCGGGGGTGACACTGAAGCTTTCTTT. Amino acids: CASSVVGGDTEAFF.

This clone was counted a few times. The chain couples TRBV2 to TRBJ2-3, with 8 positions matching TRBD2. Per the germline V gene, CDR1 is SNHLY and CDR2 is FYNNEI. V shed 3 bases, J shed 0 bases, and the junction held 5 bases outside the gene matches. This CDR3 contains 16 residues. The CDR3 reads CASSEIAGSSTDTQYF. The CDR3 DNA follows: TGTGCCAGCAGTGAGATAGCGGGGAGTAGCACAGATACGCAGTATTTT.

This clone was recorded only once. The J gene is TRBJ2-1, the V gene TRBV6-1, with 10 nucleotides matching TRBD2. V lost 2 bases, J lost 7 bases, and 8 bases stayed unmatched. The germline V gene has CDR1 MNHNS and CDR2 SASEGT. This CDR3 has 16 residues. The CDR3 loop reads CASSEWASGGGNEQFF. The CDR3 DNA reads TGTGCCAGCAGTGAATGGGCTAGCGGGGGTGGGAATGAGCAGTTCTTC.

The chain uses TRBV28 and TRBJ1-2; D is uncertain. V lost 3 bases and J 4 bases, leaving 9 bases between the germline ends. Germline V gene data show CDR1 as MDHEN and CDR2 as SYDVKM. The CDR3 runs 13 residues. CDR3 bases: TGTGCCAGCAGTTTTGGGCAGATCTATGGCTACACCTTC. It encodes CASSFGQIYGYTF.

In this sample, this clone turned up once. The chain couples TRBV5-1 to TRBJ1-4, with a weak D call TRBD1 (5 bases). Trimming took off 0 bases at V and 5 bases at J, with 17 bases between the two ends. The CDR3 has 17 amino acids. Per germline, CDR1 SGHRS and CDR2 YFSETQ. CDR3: CASSLEVAGWGNEKLFF. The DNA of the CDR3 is TGCGCCAGCAGCTTGGAGGTCGCAGGGTGGGGAAATGAAAAACTGTTTTTT.

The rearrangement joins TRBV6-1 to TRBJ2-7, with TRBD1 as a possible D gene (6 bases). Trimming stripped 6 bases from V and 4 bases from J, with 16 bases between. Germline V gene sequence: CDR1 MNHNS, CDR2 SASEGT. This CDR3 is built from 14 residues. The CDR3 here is CASSYTGTRYEQYF. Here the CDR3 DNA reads TGTGCCAGCAGCTATACCGGGACACGATACGAGCAGTACTTC.

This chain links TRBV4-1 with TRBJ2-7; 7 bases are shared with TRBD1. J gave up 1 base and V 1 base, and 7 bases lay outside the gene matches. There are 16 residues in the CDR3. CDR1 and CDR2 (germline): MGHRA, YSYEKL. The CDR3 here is CASSQGYTGQSYEQYF. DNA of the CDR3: TGCGCCAGCAGCCAAGGGTATACGGGACAGTCCTACGAGCAGTACTTC.

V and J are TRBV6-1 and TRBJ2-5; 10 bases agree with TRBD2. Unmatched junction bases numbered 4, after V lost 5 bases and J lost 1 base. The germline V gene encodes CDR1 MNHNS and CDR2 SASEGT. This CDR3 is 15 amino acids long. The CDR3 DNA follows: TGTGCCAGCAGTCGAATAGCGGGGGGCCAAGAGACCCAGTACTTC. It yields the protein CASSRIAGGQETQYF.

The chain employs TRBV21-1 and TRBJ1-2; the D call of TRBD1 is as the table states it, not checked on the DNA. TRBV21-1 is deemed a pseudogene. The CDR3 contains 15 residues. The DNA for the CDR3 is TGTGCCAGCAGCAAAGATGTGGGACAGGCTTATGGCTACACCTTC. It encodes CASSKDVGQAYGYTF.

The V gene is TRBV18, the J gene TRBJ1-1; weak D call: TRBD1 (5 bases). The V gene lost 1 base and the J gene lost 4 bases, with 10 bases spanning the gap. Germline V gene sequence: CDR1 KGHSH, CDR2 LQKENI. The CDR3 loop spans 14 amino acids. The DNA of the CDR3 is TGTGCCAGCTCACCACAGGAGGGGAGCACTGAAGCTTTCTTT. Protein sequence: CASSPQEGSTEAFF.

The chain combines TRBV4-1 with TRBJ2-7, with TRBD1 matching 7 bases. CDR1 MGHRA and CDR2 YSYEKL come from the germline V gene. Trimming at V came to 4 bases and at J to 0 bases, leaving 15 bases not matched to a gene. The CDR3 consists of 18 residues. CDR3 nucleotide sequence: TGCGCCAGCAGCCGCGGTCCCCCAGGGGGAACCCCCTCCTACGAGCAGTACTTC. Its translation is CASSRGPPGGTPSYEQYF.